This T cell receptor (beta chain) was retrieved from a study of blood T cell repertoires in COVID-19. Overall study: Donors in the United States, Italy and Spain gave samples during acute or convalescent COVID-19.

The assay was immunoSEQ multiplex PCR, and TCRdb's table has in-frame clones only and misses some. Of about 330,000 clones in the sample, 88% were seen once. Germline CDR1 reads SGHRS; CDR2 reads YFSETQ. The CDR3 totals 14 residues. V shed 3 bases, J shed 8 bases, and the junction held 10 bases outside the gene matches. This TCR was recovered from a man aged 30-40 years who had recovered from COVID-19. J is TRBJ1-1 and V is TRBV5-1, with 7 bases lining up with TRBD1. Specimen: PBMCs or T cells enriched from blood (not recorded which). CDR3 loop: CASSSEGQTAEAFF. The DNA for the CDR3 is TGCGCCAGCAGCTCGGAGGGACAGACGGCCGAAGCTTTCTTT.